This T cell receptor beta chain emerged from a study of control samples from healthy donors and cancer patients. Here immunoSEQ multiplex PCR was the method, and the copy in TCRdb shows in-frame clones only, minus some. Of about 98,000 clones in the sample, around three quarters are singletons; the top ten hold about 10%. CDR3 length: 15 amino acids. Germline V gene data show CDR1 as SGHDT and CDR2 as YYEEEE. Trimming removed 5 bases from V and 3 bases from J; junction bases left unmatched: 9. The specimen sequenced was blood. This receptor was obtained from a woman aged 25 to 45 in good health. The rearrangement uses TRBV5-6 and TRBJ1-2, with 8 bases identical to TRBD1. In nucleotides, the CDR3 is TGTGCCAGCAGACTCCTGGACAGGGCCGACTATGGCTACACCTTC. Translation: CASRLLDRADYGYTF.